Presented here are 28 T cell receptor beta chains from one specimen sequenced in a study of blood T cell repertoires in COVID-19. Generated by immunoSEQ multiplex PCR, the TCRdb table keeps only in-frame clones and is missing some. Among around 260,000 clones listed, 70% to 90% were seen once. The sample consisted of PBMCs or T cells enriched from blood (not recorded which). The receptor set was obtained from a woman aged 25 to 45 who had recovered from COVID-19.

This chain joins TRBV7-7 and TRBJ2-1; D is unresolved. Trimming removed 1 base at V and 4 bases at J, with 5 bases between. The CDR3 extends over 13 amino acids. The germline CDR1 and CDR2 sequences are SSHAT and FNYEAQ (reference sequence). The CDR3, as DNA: TGTGCCAGCAGCTTAGGGCTTTACAATGAGCAGTTCTTC. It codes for CASSLGLYNEQFF.

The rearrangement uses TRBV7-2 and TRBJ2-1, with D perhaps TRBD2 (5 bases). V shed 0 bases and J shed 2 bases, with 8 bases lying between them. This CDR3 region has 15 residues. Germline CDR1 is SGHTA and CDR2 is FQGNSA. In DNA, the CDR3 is TGTGCCAGCAGCTTAGCGCCGGGGACCTACAATGAGCAGTTCTTC. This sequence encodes CASSLAPGTYNEQFF.

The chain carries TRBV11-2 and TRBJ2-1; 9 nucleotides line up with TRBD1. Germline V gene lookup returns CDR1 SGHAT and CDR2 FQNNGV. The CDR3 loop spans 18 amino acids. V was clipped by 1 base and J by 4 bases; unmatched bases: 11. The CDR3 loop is CASSLASLGTGYYNEQFF. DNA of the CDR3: TGTGCCAGCAGCTTAGCCTCCCTCGGGACAGGGTATTACAATGAGCAGTTCTTC. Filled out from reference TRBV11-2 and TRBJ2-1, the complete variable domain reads EAGVAQSPRYKIIEKRQSVAFWCNPISGHATLYWYQQILGQGPKLLIQFQNNGVVDDSQLPKDRFSAERLKGVDSTLKIQPAKLEDSAVYLCASSLASLGTGYYNEQFFGPGTRLTVL.

The CDR3 DNA sequence: TGTGCCAGCAAAGCAGGGGGCCGCTATGGCTACACCTTC. This sequence encodes CASKAGGRYGYTF. The chain is built from TRBV2 and TRBJ1-2; 8 bases align to TRBD1. In germline, CDR1 is SNHLY, CDR2 FYNNEI. V was pared by 7 bases and J by 4 bases, with 5 bases of the junction left unmatched. The CDR3 sequence is 13 residues long.

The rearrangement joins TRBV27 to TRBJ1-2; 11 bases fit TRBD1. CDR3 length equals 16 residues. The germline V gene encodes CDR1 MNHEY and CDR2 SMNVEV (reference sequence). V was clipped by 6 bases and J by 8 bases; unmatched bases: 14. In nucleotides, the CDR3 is TGTGCCAGCAGACGAGGACAGGGGGCTCCCCTTGCGGGCTACACCTTC. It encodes CASRRGQGAPLAGYTF.

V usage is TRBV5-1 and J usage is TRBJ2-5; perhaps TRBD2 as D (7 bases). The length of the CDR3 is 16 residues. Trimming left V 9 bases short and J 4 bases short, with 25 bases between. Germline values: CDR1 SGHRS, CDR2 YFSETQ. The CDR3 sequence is CATGTGTDQRGETQYF. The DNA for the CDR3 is TGCGCCACTGGAACAGGGACGGATCAGCGGGGAGAGACCCAGTACTTC.

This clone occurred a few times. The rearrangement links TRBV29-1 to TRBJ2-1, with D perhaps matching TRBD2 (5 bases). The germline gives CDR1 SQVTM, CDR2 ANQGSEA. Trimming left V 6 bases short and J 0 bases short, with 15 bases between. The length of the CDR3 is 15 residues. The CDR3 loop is CSVQRDSNSYNEQFF. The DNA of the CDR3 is TGCAGCGTCCAACGGGATAGCAACTCCTACAATGAGCAGTTCTTC.

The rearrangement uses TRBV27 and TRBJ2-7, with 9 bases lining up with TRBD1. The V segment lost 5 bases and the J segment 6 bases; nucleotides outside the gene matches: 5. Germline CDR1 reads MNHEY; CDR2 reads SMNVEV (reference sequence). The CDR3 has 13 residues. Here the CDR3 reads CASSTGGWSEQYF. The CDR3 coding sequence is TGTGCCAGCAGTACAGGGGGCTGGAGCGAGCAGTACTTC.

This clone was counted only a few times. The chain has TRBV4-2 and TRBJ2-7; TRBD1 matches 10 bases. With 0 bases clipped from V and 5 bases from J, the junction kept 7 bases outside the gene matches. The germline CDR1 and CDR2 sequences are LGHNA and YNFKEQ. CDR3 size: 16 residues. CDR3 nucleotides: TGTGCCAGCAGCCAAGAACGAGCGACAGGGGGCGACGAGCAGTACTTC. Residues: CASSQERATGGDEQYF.

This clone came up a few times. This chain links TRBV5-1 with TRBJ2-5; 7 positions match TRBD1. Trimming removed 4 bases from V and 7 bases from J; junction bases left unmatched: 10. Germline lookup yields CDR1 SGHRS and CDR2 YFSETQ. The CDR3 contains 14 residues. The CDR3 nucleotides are TGCGCCAGCAGCAGCCTGAGACAGGGTGGGACCCAGTACTTC. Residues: CASSSLRQGGTQYF. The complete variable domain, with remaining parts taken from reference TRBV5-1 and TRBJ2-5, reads KAGVTQTPRYLIKTRGQQVTLSCSPISGHRSVSWYQQTPGQGLQFLFEYFSETQRNKGNFPGRFSGRQFSNSRSEMNVSTLELGDSALYLCASSSLRQGGTQYFGPGTRLLVL.

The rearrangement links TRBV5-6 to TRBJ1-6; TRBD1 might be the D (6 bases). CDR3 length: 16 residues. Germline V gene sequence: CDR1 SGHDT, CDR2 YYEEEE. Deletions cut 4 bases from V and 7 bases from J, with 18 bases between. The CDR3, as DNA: TGTGCCAGCAGCACTGGGGGGGGCTCTAAGAATTCACCCCTCCACTTT. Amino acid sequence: CASSTGGGSKNSPLHF.

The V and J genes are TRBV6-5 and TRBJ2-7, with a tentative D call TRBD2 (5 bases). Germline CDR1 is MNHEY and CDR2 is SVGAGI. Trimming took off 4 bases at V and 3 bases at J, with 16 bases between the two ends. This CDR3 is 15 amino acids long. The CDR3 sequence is CASSSASGKSYEQYF. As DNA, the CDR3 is TGTGCCAGCAGTTCCGCTTCCGGGAAAAGCTACGAGCAGTACTTC.

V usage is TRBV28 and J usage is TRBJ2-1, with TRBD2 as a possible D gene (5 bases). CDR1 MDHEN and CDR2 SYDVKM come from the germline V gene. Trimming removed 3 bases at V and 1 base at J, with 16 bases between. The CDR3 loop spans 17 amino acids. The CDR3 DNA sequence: TGTGCCAGCAGTTTCCTCCCGGCGGGTCTATCCTACAATGAGCAGTTCTTC. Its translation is CASSFLPAGLSYNEQFF.

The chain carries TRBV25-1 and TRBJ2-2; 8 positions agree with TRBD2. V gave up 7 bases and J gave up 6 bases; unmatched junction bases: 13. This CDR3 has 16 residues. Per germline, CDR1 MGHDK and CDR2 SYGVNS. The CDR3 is CASIRLRLARPGELFF. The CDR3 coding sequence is TGTGCCAGCATCCGCCTAAGACTAGCGCGGCCCGGGGAGCTGTTTTTT. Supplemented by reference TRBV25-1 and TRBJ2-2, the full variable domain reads EADIYQTPRYLVIGTGKKITLECSQTMGHDKMYWYQQDPGMELHLIHYSYGVNSTEKGDLSSESTVSRIRTEHFPLTLESARPSHTSQYLCASIRLRLARPGELFFGEGSRLTVL.

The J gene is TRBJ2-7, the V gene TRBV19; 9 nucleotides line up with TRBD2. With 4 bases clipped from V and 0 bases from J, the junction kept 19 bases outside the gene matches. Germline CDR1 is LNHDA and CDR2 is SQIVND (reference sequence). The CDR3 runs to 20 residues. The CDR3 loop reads CASSNDGNRWTSANSYEQYF. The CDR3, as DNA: TGTGCCAGTAGTAATGATGGGAATCGCTGGACTAGCGCCAACTCCTACGAGCAGTACTTC.

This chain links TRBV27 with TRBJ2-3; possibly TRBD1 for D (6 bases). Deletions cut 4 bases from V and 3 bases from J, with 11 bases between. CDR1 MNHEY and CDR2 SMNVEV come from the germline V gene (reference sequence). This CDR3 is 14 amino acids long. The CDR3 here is CASSWGLGTDTQYF. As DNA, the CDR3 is TGTGCCAGCAGTTGGGGGCTAGGAACAGATACGCAGTATTTT.

CDR3 coding DNA: TGTGCCAGCTCGACAGGGGGCGAGGTCACTGAAGCTTTCTTT. It translates to CASSTGGEVTEAFF. V gene TRBV18 combines with J gene TRBJ1-1; 10 bases line up with TRBD1. V shed 6 bases, J shed 4 bases, and the junction held 5 bases outside the gene matches. The germline CDR1 and CDR2 sequences are KGHSH and LQKENI. This CDR3 spans 14 amino acids.

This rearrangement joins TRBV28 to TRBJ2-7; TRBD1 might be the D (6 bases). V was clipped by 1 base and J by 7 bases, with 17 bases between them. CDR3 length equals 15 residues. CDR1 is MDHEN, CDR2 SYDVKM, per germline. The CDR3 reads CASSLSHRVAWEQYF. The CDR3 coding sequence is TGTGCCAGCAGTTTATCCCACAGGGTGGCGTGGGAGCAGTACTTC. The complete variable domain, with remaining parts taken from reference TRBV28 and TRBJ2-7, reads DVKVTQSSRYLVKRTGEKVFLECVQDMDHENMFWYRQDPGLGLRLIYFSYDVKMKEKGDIPEGYSVSREKKERFSLILESASTNQTSMYLCASSLSHRVAWEQYFGPGTRLTVT.

CDR3 nucleotide sequence: TGTGCCAGCAGTTTTGACAGGGATGAGCAGTTCTTC. Its translation is CASSFDRDEQFF. The V call is TRBV6-6, the J call TRBJ2-1, with 7 positions matching TRBD1. The germline V gene encodes CDR1 MNHNY and CDR2 SVGAGI (reference sequence). There are 12 residues in the CDR3. J lost 8 bases, V lost 4 bases, and 2 bases had no gene match.

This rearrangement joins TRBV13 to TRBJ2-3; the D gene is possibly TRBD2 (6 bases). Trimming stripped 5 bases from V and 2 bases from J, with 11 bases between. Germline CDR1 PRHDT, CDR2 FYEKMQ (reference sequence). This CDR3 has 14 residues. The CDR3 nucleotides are TGTGCCAGCAGCACGGGACTTACCACAGATACGCAGTATTTT. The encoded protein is CASSTGLTTDTQYF.

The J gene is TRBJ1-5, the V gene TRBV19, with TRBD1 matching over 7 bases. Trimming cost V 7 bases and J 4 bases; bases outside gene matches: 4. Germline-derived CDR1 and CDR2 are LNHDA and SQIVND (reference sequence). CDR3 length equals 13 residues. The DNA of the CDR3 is TGTGCCAGTACGGGACAGCCGAATCAGCCCCAGCATTTT. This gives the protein CASTGQPNQPQHF.

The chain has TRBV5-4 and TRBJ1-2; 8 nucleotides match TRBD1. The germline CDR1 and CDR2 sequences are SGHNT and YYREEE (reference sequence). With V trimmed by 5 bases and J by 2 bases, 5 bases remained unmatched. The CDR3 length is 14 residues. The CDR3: CASRRQGANYGYTF. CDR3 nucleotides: TGTGCCAGCAGGCGTCAGGGGGCGAACTATGGCTACACCTTC.

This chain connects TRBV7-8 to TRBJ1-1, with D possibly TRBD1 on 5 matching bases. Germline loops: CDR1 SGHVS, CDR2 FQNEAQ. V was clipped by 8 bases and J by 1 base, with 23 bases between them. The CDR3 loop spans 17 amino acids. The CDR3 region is CASYAGRQKTPNTEAFF. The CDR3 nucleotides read TGTGCCAGCTATGCGGGGAGACAGAAAACTCCGAACACTGAAGCTTTCTTT.

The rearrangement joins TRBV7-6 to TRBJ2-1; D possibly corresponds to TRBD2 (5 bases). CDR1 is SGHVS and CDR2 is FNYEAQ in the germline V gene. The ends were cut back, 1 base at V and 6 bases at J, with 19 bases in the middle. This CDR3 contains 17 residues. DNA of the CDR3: TGTGCCAGCAGCTTAGTCCACGCAGAGGGATTCCGCAATGAGCAGTTCTTC. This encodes CASSLVHAEGFRNEQFF.

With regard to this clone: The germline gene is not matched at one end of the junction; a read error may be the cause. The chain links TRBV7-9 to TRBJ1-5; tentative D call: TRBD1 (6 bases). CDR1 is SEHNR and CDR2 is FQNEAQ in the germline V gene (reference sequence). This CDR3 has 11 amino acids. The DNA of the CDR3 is TGTGCCAGCAGCTCTGGACAGCTCCAGCATTTT. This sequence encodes CASSSGQLQHF.

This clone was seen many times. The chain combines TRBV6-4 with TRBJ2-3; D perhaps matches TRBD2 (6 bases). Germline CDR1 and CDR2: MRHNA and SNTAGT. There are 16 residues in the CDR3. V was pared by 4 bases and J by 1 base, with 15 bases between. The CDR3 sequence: CASSGLPGVGTDTQYF. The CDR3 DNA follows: TGTGCCAGCAGTGGCCTACCGGGGGTCGGCACAGATACGCAGTATTTT.

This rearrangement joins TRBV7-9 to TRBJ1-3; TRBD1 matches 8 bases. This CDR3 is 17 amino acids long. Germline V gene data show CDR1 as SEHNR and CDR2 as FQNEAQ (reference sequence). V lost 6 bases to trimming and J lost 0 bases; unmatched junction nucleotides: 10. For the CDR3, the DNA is TGTGCCAGCAGGGGGTTTGACAGGGGCCACTCTGGAAACACCATATATTTT. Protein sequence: CASRGFDRGHSGNTIYF.

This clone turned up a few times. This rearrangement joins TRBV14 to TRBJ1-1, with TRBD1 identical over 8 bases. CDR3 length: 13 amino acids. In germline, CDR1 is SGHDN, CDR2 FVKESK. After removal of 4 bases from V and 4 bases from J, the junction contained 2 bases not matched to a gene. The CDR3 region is CASSLDRGTEAFF. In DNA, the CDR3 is TGTGCCAGCAGCCTTGACAGGGGCACTGAAGCTTTCTTT. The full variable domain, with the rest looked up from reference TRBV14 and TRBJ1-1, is EAGVTQFPSHSVIEKGQTVTLRCDPISGHDNLYWYRRVMGKEIKFLLHFVKESKQDESGMPNNRFLAERTGGTYSTLKVQPAELEDSGVYFCASSLDRGTEAFFGQGTRLTVV.